Following are 6 T cell receptor delta chains from one sample sequenced in a study of DNA immune sequencing with unique molecular identifiers. A 32-plex genomic DNA assay used primers for all 8 TRDV and 4 TRDJ genes. The library had 12-nucleotide UMIs introduced over approximately 3 barcoding cycles, then a second adapter PCR. TCRdb reran clone calling via CATT on the multiplex PCR reads. The data show some 730 delta-chain clones, more than 3.5% seen once. The specimen sequenced was gamma-delta T cells from PBMCs. The receptors come from a human donor in good health.

In its sample, this clone is medium-sized (0.01 to 0.1%). V usage is TRDV2 and J usage is TRDJ1, with TRDD3 identical over 9 bases. The CDR3 consists of 16 residues. V lost 3 bases and J lost 1; bases outside the gene matches: 8. Germline V CDR1 and CDR2: GEAIGNYY, EKD. The DNA for the CDR3 is TGTGCCTGTGACGCGATACTGGGGGAGCTCACCGATAAACTCATCTTT. Translation: CACDAILGELTDKLIF.

This clone was seen a handful of times. A far larger clone is a single base away, which makes a read error likely. The J gene is TRDJ2, the V gene TRDV2; no definite D call. The J call is uncertain, as TRDJ1 better fits the DNA end. This CDR3 has 18 amino acids. The germline V gene has CDR1 GEAIGNYY and CDR2 EKD. This CDR3 is CACEALEHRFPNTDKLIF. Here the CDR3 DNA reads TGTGCCTGTGAAGCCCTCGAGCACCGATTTCCAAACACCGATAAACTCATCTTT.

As to this clone: This sequence may be a read error, since a much larger clone differs from it by one base. The chain joins TRDV2 to TRDJ1; 8 bases fit TRDD3. The CDR3 runs 20 residues. V was pared by 0 bases and J by 0 bases, with 17 bases of the junction left unmatched. Germline-derived CDR1 and CDR2 are GEAIGNYY and EKD. The CDR3 DNA sequence: TGTGCCTGTGACACCTTACTGAGGGATACGCGTAGGAACTACACCGATAAACTCATCTTT. It codes for CACDTLLRDTRRNYTDKLIF.

As concerns this clone: The translation of this DNA and the TCRdb protein of a much larger clone differ at residue 17, probably owing to a read error; the protein shown here is translated from the DNA. CDR3 sequence (DNA): TGTGCCTGTGACACATTACTGGGGGATACGCGGATCTACACCGATAAACACATCTTT. It translates to CACDTLLGDTRIYTDKHIF. A J gene of TRDJ1 was called, though the V gene was not; TRDD3, as called in the table, went unchecked against the DNA. The CDR3 extends over 19 amino acids.

With regard to this clone: This probably arose from a read error, given a far larger clone one base away. The chain employs TRDV2 and TRDJ1; 12 nucleotides align to TRDD3. The V gene's germline CDR1 is GEAIGNYY and CDR2 EKD. Trimming removed 0 bases from V and 6 bases from J; junction bases left unmatched: 10. This CDR3 contains 17 residues. The CDR3 bases are TGTGCCTGTGACACCGTGAGGCTGGGGGATACGTTAAATAAACTCATCTTT. Amino acids: CACDTVRLGDTLNKLIF.

In its sample, this clone is medium-sized (0.01 to 0.1%). The V gene is TRDV2, the J gene TRDJ1; D is perhaps TRDD3 (5 bases). The CDR3 has 22 amino acids. V lost 3 bases and J 5 bases, leaving 39 bases between the germline ends. CDR1 is GEAIGNYY, CDR2 EKD, per germline. CDR3 protein: CACDPLGNPRDRLPLESDKLIF. In DNA form, the CDR3 reads TGTGCCTGTGACCCCCTGGGCAACCCTAGAGACCGTTTACCCCTGGAATCGGATAAACTCATCTTT.